These 20 T cell receptor beta chains were all obtained from the same sample, sequenced in a study of identical twins. TCRdb itself ran the 5' RACE reads through MiXCR, one entry per CDR3 protein. The sample shows roughly 1.6 million distinct CDR3 sequences, about 31% of them seen only once. The sequenced sample was cord blood. Every receptor here comes from a newborn girl in good health.

Notes on this clonotype: A read error may be the cause here, since a much bigger clone is one base away. V and J are TRBV29-1 and TRBJ1-2, with 7 positions matching TRBD1. Unmatched junction bases numbered 9, after V lost 7 bases and J lost 7 bases. The CDR3 loop spans 12 amino acids. Germline CDR1 is SQVTM and CDR2 is ANQGSEA. The CDR3 DNA reads as TGCAGCGGGAAGGGACAGAGTCTTGGCTACACCTTC. Translated, it gives CSGKGQSLGYTF.

Written as DNA, the CDR3 is TGCAGCGTTGTACAAAACCTCCCCTATGGCTACACCTTC. It yields the protein CSVVQNLPYGYTF. The chain recombines TRBV29-1 with TRBJ1-2; the D is unclear. CDR1 and CDR2 (germline): SQVTM, ANQGSEA. V lost 4 bases and J 4 bases, leaving 13 bases between the germline ends. The CDR3 spans 13 residues.

Only a few counts were recorded for this clonotype. V is TRBV7-2 and J is TRBJ2-4; D unclear. V lost 2 bases and J 3 bases, leaving 17 bases between the germline ends. CDR1 is SGHTA and CDR2 is FQGNSA in the germline V gene. The CDR3 is made up of 17 amino acids. The CDR3 loop reads CASSLTPLWSYKNIQYF. The CDR3 bases are TGTGCCAGCAGCTTAACGCCGCTGTGGTCTTACAAAAACATTCAGTACTTC.

Details on this clonotype: Since no conserved phenylalanine or tryptophan closes the CDR3, a read error is the likely cause. The chain is built from TRBV2 and TRBJ2-1; D possibly corresponds to TRBD2 (6 bases). Between the trimmed V and J ends, which lost 7 bases and 0 bases, there was a span of 13 bases. The germline gives CDR1 SNHLY, CDR2 FYNNEI. The CDR3 is made up of 15 amino acids. In nucleotides, the CDR3 is TGTGCCAGCAATTCCCTAGCGAGCTCCTACAATGAGCAGTTCGTC. It codes for CASNSLASSYNEQFV.

This clonotype was counted a few times. This rearrangement joins TRBV18 to TRBJ2-1; no clear D gene. Germline CDR1 and CDR2: KGHSH and LQKENI. V was shortened by 3 bases and J by 13 bases, with 13 bases between the two germline ends. The CDR3 is made up of 12 amino acids. This CDR3 reads CASSPDLRVQFF. The CDR3 DNA reads TGTGCCAGCTCACCCGACCTCAGAGTCCAGTTCTTC. The whole variable domain, remainder taken from reference TRBV18 and TRBJ2-1, is NAGVMQNPRHLVRRRGQEARLRCSPMKGHSHVYWYRQLPEEGLKFMVYLQKENIIDESGMPKERFSAEFPKEGPSILRIQQVVRGDSAAYFCASSPDLRVQFFGPGTRLTVL.

The genes are TRBV12-3 or TRBV12-4 and TRBJ1-2; 8 nucleotides align to TRBD1. This CDR3 has 15 amino acids. V lost 1 base to trimming and J lost 4 bases; unmatched junction nucleotides: 5. CDR3 sequence (DNA): TGTGCCAGCAGTTTAGAGACAGGGGCGAGCTATGGCTACACCTTC. The encoded protein is CASSLETGASYGYTF.

The V and J genes are TRBV7-9 and TRBJ2-7, with 15 nucleotides matching TRBD2. The V gene's germline CDR1 is SEHNR and CDR2 FQNEAQ (reference sequence). The CDR3 length is 18 residues. The J segment lost 0 bases and the V segment lost 5 bases, leaving 8 bases of the junction unmatched. In DNA, the CDR3 is TGTGCCAGCAGCCGAGCGGGACTAGCGGGAGGAGCCTCCTACGAGCAGTACTTC. It translates to CASSRAGLAGGASYEQYF.

The rearrangement uses TRBV28 and TRBJ2-6; a weak D match, TRBD1 (6 bases). Germline V gene data show CDR1 as MDHEN and CDR2 as SYDVKM. Trimming took off 10 bases at V and 1 base at J, with 17 bases between the two ends. The CDR3 totals 16 residues. This CDR3 is CATATGQLSGANVLTF. The CDR3 region has the DNA TGTGCCACCGCGACAGGACAACTTTCTGGGGCCAACGTCCTGACTTTC.

The V call is TRBV5-1, the J call TRBJ2-3, with 11 bases matching TRBD2. V lost 5 bases and J lost 6; bases outside the gene matches: 8. The CDR3 is 15 residues long. Germline V gene data show CDR1 as SGHRS and CDR2 as YFSETQ. CDR3 amino acids: CASRSTSGRWDTQYF. In DNA, the CDR3 is TGCGCCAGCAGGTCTACTAGCGGGAGATGGGATACGCAGTATTTT.

This clonotype has only a few counts. The rearrangement links TRBV6-5 to TRBJ2-1; either TRBD1 or TRBD2 may supply D (5 bases each). The CDR3 contains 15 residues. V lost 2 bases and J 1 base, leaving 9 bases between the germline ends. CDR1 and CDR2 (germline): MNHEY, SVGAGI. The chain's CDR3 is CASSYRGPSYNEQFF. CDR3 nucleotide sequence: TGTGCCAGCAGTTACCGGGGCCCGTCCTACAATGAGCAGTTCTTC.

This clonotype was observed a handful of times. The V call is TRBV28, the J call TRBJ1-2, with D perhaps matching TRBD1 (5 bases). Germline values: CDR1 MDHEN, CDR2 SYDVKM. Deletions cut 6 bases from V and 3 bases from J, with 17 bases between. CDR3 length: 15 amino acids. DNA of the CDR3: TGTGCCAGCAGCACCTCTAGAGGGGCCTACTATGGCTACACCTTC. This sequence encodes CASSTSRGAYYGYTF.

The chain is built from TRBV6-6 and TRBJ1-4; possible D gene TRBD1, 5 bases. The CDR3 consists of 16 residues. Trimming removed 6 bases at V and 2 bases at J, with 16 bases between. Germline CDR1 MNHNY, CDR2 SVGAGI (reference sequence). The CDR3 nucleotides are TGTGCCAGCAGCGCTCCCCCGGGACGGACTAATGAAAAACTGTTTTTT. This sequence encodes CASSAPPGRTNEKLFF.

This chain connects TRBV28 to TRBJ2-1; D call uncertain. The CDR3 covers 15 residues. Trimming removed 8 bases at V and 0 bases at J, with 14 bases between. The germline V gene has CDR1 MDHEN and CDR2 SYDVKM. The CDR3 bases are TGTGCCAGCCCTCCTACCCTGAGCTCCTACAATGAGCAGTTCTTC. Protein product: CASPPTLSSYNEQFF.

V is TRBV9 and J is TRBJ2-1, with TRBD2 matching 8 bases. The CDR3 loop spans 15 amino acids. Unmatched junction bases numbered 12, after V lost 4 bases and J lost 9 bases. Looked up from germline, CDR1 is SGDLS and CDR2 is YYNGEE. The CDR3 DNA is TGTGCCAGCAGCAACCGGGGGGGCATCGAGATTGAGCAGTTCTTC. Amino acids: CASSNRGGIEIEQFF.

The chain links TRBV3-1 to TRBJ2-1; 15 bases line up with TRBD2. The CDR3 sequence is 16 residues long. V lost 4 bases, J lost 7 bases, and 5 bases stayed unmatched. CDR1 LGHDT and CDR2 YNNKEL come from the germline V gene (reference sequence). The DNA for the CDR3 is TGTGCCAGCAGCCGAGGGGGGACTAGCGGGAGGAATGAGCAGTTCTTC. Protein product: CASSRGGTSGRNEQFF.

The DNA for the CDR3 is TGTGCCAGCAGCCAAGATCAACAGGGGAAGGTAGCAGATACGCAGTATTTT. Residues: CASSQDQQGKVADTQYF. The chain links TRBV3-1 to TRBJ2-3, with 7 bases that match TRBD1. Per the germline V gene, CDR1 is LGHDT and CDR2 is YNNKEL (reference sequence). Unmatched junction bases numbered 10, after V lost 0 bases and J lost 4 bases. The CDR3 covers 17 residues.

The chain recombines TRBV6-4 with TRBJ2-3; 7 bases agree with TRBD2. The germline V gene encodes CDR1 MRHNA and CDR2 SNTAGT. V lost 6 bases to trimming and J lost 1 base; unmatched junction nucleotides: 10. The CDR3 spans 16 residues. CDR3 bases: TGTGCCAGCAGCGCTGACTTGGCGGGGGGCACAGATACGCAGTATTTT. The encoded protein is CASSADLAGGTDTQYF.

The chain has TRBV5-5 and TRBJ2-1; D perhaps matches TRBD1 (6 bases). With the DNA end fitting TRBJ2-7 better, the J assignment may be wrong. Germline loops: CDR1 SGHKS, CDR2 YYEKEE (reference sequence). The CDR3 loop spans 13 amino acids. The CDR3 nucleotides are TGTGCCAGCAGCTTGGGACAGGCTCTCGAGCAGTACTTC. This codes for CASSLGQALEQYF.

The rearrangement joins TRBV10-3 to TRBJ2-1; the D gene is possibly TRBD1 (5 bases). The end of the DNA is better explained by TRBJ2-7, so the J call may be wrong. Germline CDR1 and CDR2: ENHRY and SYGVKD. The CDR3 is 15 amino acids. The CDR3 DNA is TGTGCCATCAGGCCCCTAGAAGGGGCTTACAATGAGCAGTACTTC. Its protein is CAIRPLEGAYNEQYF.

The gene calls are TRBV27 and TRBJ2-5; D is possibly TRBD2 (5 bases). V was clipped by 6 bases and J by 11 bases, with 25 bases between them. This CDR3 is built from 15 residues. Germline CDR1 MNHEY, CDR2 SMNVEV (reference sequence). The CDR3 nucleotides are TGTGCCAGCAGCCTGGACGCTAGCAATTGGAATGAGCAGTACTTC. This gives the protein CASSLDASNWNEQYF.